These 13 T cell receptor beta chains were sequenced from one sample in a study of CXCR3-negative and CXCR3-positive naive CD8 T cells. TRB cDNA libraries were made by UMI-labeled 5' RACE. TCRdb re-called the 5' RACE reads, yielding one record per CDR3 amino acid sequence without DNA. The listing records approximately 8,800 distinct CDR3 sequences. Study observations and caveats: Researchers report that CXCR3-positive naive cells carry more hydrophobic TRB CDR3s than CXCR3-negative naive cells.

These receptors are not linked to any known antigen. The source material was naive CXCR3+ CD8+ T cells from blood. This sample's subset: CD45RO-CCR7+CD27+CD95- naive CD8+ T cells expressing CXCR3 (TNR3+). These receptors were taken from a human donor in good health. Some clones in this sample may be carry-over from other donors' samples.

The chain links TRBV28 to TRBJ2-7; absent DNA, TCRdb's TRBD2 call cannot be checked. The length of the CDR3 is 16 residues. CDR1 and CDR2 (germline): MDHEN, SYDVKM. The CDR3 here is CASSLMTSGRAYEQYF.

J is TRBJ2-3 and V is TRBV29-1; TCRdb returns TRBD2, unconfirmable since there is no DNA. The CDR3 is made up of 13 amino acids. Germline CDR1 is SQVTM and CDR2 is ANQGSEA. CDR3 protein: CSVTRENADTQYF.

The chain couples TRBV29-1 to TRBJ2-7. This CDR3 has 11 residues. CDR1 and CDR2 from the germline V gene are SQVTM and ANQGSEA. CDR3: CSVDGVTEQYF.

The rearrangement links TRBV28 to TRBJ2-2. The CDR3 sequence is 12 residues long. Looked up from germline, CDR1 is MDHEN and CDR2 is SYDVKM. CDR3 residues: CASSLRPGELFF. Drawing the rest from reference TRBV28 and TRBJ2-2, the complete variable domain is DVKVTQSSRYLVKRTGEKVFLECVQDMDHENMFWYRQDPGLGLRLIYFSYDVKMKEKGDIPEGYSVSREKKERFSLILESASTNQTSMYLCASSLRPGELFFGEGSRLTVL.

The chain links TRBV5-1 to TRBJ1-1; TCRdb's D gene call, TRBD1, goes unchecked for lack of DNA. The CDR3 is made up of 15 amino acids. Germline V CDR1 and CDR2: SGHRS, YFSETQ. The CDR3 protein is CASSLTGRGATEAFF. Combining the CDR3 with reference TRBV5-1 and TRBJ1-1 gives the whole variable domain KAGVTQTPRYLIKTRGQQVTLSCSPISGHRSVSWYQQTPGQGLQFLFEYFSETQRNKGNFPGRFSGRQFSNSRSEMNVSTLELGDSALYLCASSLTGRGATEAFFGQGTRLTVV.

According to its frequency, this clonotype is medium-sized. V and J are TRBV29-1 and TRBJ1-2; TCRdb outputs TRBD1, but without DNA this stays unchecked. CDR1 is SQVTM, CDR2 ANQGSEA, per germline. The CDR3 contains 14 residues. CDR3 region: CSGSPSALDYGYTF.

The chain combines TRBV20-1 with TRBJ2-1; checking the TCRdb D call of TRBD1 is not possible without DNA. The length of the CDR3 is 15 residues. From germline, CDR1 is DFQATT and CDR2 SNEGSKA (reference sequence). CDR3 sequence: CSARGPAGQANEQFF.

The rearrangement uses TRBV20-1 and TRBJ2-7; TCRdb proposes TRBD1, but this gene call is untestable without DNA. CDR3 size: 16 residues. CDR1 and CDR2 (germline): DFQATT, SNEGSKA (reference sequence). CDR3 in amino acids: CSARDLWTGELYEQYF.

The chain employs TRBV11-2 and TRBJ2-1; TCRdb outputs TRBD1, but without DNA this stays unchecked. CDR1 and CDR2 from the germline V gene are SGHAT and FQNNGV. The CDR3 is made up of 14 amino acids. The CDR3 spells CASSFRGTYNEQFF.

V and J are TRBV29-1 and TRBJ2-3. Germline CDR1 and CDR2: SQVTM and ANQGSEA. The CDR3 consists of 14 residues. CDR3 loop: CSVEHEALTDTQYF.

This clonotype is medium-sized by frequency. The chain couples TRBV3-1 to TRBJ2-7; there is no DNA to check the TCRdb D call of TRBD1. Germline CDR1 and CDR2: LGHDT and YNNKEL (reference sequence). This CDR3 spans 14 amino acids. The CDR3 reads CASSRGQRNYEQYF.

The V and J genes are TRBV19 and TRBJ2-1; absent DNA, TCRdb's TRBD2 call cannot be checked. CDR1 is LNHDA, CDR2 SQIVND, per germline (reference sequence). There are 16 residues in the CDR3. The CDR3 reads CASSILASGGYNEQFF.

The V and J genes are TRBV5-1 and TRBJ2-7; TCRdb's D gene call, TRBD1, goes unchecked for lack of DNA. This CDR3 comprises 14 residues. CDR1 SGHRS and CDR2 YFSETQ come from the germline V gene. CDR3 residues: CASSPGDGPYEQYF.